Following are 30 T cell receptor beta chains from one sample sequenced in a study of PD-1 blockade in classical Hodgkin lymphoma. The table came from immunoSEQ multiplex PCR; TCRdb's copy has only in-frame clones and leaves some out. The repertoire consists of hundreds of clones, with over 60% occurring once and the leading ten covering approximately 10%. All the patients suffered relapse after autologous stem cell transplantation, and brentuximab vedotin exposure differed. Source: peripheral blood mononuclear cells (PBMCs), taken at baseline. These receptors were taken from a human donor with classical Hodgkin lymphoma.

V is TRBV19 and J is TRBJ2-1; D perhaps matches TRBD1 (6 bases). Per the germline V gene, CDR1 is LNHDA and CDR2 is SQIVND (reference sequence). This CDR3 is 15 amino acids long. Trimming took 5 bases from V and 5 from J, leaving 16 bases between them. The CDR3 region has the DNA TGTGCCAGTAGTCTCGGACAGAAAAGGAACAATGAGCAGTTCTTC. Translating it yields CASSLGQKRNNEQFF.

The rearrangement uses TRBV25-1 and TRBJ1-5, with no clear D. The CDR3 loop spans 12 amino acids. CDR1 is MGHDK, CDR2 SYGVNS, per germline. Trimming took 7 bases from V and 3 from J, leaving 7 bases between them. The CDR3 DNA reads as TGTGCCAGCAATCAGGACAATCAGCCCCAGCATTTT. It translates to CASNQDNQPQHF.

The J gene is TRBJ2-2, the V gene TRBV30, with D unclear. V lost 1 base and J 5 bases, leaving 5 bases between the germline ends. The germline CDR1 and CDR2 sequences are GTSNPN and SVGIG (reference sequence). CDR3 length: 12 amino acids. The DNA for the CDR3 is TGTGCCTGGAGTGGAACAACCGGGGAGCTGTTTTTT. This sequence encodes CAWSGTTGELFF.

The chain couples TRBV7-8 to TRBJ2-5; 10 bases fit TRBD2. The junction had 6 bases not matched to a gene; V was cut back by 1 base and J by 1 base. This CDR3 is built from 17 residues. The germline CDR1 and CDR2 sequences are SGHVS and FQNEAQ. In DNA, the CDR3 is TGTGCCAGCAGCTTAGTCCTAGCGGGAGACCTCCAAGAGACCCAGTACTTC. It specifies CASSLVLAGDLQETQYF.

The chain joins TRBV18 to TRBJ2-3; tentatively, D is TRBD1 (6 bases). CDR3 length: 15 amino acids. Germline-derived CDR1 and CDR2 are KGHSH and LQKENI. V shed 3 bases and J shed 2 bases, with 12 bases lying between them. The CDR3 DNA reads TGTGCCAGCTCACCTTCCGGACAGACCACAGATACGCAGTATTTT. Its protein is CASSPSGQTTDTQYF. Using reference TRBV18 and TRBJ2-3 for the parts outside the CDR3, the full variable domain is NAGVMQNPRHLVRRRGQEARLRCSPMKGHSHVYWYRQLPEEGLKFMVYLQKENIIDESGMPKERFSAEFPKEGPSILRIQQVVRGDSAAYFCASSPSGQTTDTQYFGPGTRLTVL.

The chain has TRBV5-5 and TRBJ2-2; the D is unclear. V was trimmed by 2 bases and J by 0 bases, leaving 5 bases between them. From germline, CDR1 is SGHKS and CDR2 YYEKEE (reference sequence). There are 14 residues in the CDR3. CDR3 protein: CASSLSANTGELFF. The CDR3, as DNA: TGTGCCAGCAGCTTATCGGCGAACACCGGGGAGCTGTTTTTT.

V gene TRBV28 combines with J gene TRBJ2-3, with D perhaps matching TRBD1 (5 bases). The germline V and J ends were trimmed by 9 bases and 0 bases, with 13 bases remaining between them. The CDR3 is made up of 14 amino acids. Per germline, CDR1 MDHEN and CDR2 SYDVKM. The CDR3 DNA is TGTGCCAGTTCGCAGGGATCTAGCACAGATACGCAGTATTTT. Protein sequence: CASSQGSSTDTQYF.

CDR3 amino acids: CASRLGQGTFREQYF. The CDR3, as DNA: TGTGCCAGCAGACTCGGACAGGGGACCTTTCGTGAGCAGTACTTC. The V and J genes are TRBV6-5 and TRBJ2-7; 9 positions match TRBD1. Looked up from germline, CDR1 is MNHEY and CDR2 is SVGAGI. With V trimmed by 6 bases and J by 7 bases, 13 bases remained unmatched. The CDR3 extends over 15 amino acids.

This clone has only one observation. One junction end does not reproduce the germline sequence, and a read error may be involved. V usage is TRBV2 and J usage is TRBJ2-3; D gene unclear. This CDR3 region has 13 residues. Per germline, CDR1 SNHLY and CDR2 FYNNEI. The CDR3 nucleotides are TGTGCCAGCAGTGGTACTGGCTCGGTTACGCAGTGTTTT. Translating it yields CASSGTGSVTQCF.

The table lists this clone with a few counts. In DNA, the CDR3 is TGTGCCAGCAGCCCCCATAGCGGAAGTAATGAAAAACTGTTTTTT. Residues: CASSPHSGSNEKLFF. The J gene is TRBJ1-4, the V gene TRBV9; no reliable D call. With 4 bases removed from V and 4 bases from J, the gap between germline ends came to 14 bases. CDR3 length equals 15 residues. CDR1 is SGDLS, CDR2 YYNGEE, per germline.

This rearrangement joins TRBV6-1 to TRBJ1-1, with TRBD1 matching 7 bases. CDR1 and CDR2 (germline): MNHNS, SASEGT. With 11 bases clipped from V and 0 bases from J, the junction kept 6 bases outside the gene matches. This CDR3 has 13 residues. The chain's CDR3 is CALKRGLNTEAFF. CDR3 DNA sequence: TGTGCCCTCAAAAGGGGGCTGAACACTGAAGCTTTCTTT.

This sequence joins TRBV4-1 and TRBJ2-2, with D possibly matching TRBD2 (7 bases). Trimming stripped 0 bases from V and 7 bases from J, with 15 bases between. CDR1 is MGHRA, CDR2 YSYEKL, per germline. The CDR3 is 16 residues long. The CDR3 sequence: CASSQEFQGGGGELFF. The CDR3 coding sequence is TGCGCCAGCAGCCAAGAATTTCAGGGAGGGGGCGGGGAGCTGTTTTTT.

A few counts support this clone. This chain joins TRBV19 and TRBJ2-3; D is uncertain. V lost 5 bases and J 2 bases, leaving 8 bases between the germline ends. CDR3 length: 13 amino acids. CDR1 LNHDA and CDR2 SQIVND come from the germline V gene (reference sequence). The CDR3 here is CASSQWLTDTQYF. The DNA for the CDR3 is TGTGCCAGTAGTCAGTGGCTCACAGATACGCAGTATTTT.

Only one count was recorded for this clone. J is TRBJ2-3 and V is TRBV21-1; the table assigns TRBD2, which was not confirmed against the DNA. TRBV21-1 is a documented pseudogene. The CDR3 contains 21 residues. CDR3 in amino acids: CASSKARQTSGRNLDTDTQYF. CDR3 bases: TGTGCCAGCAGCAAAGCTAGACAGACTAGCGGGAGGAATTTGGACACAGATACGCAGTATTTT.

This sequence joins TRBV7-3 and TRBJ2-6; D gene unclear. Germline CDR1 is SGHTA and CDR2 is FQGTGA. CDR3 size: 15 residues. Trimming took off 0 bases at V and 3 bases at J, with 6 bases between the two ends. The CDR3 spells CASSLTADGANVLTF. The CDR3 coding sequence is TGTGCCAGCAGCTTAACTGCAGATGGGGCCAACGTCCTGACTTTC.

This chain connects TRBV30 to TRBJ1-2; the D gene is possibly TRBD1 (6 bases). This CDR3 is built from 13 residues. Looked up from germline, CDR1 is GTSNPN and CDR2 is SVGIG (reference sequence). V was clipped by 0 bases and J by 8 bases, with 13 bases between them. This chain's CDR3 is CAWSVGGGRGYTF. The DNA for the CDR3 is TGTGCCTGGAGTGTAGGGGGGGGTCGCGGCTACACCTTC. Supplemented by reference TRBV30 and TRBJ1-2, the full variable domain reads SQTIHQWPATLVQPVGSPLSLECTVEGTSNPNLYWYRQAAGRGLQLLFYSVGIGQISSEVPQNLSASRPQDRQFILSSKKLLLSDSGFYLCAWSVGGGRGYTFGSGTRLTVV.

The count of this clone is one. The chain combines TRBV9 with TRBJ2-3; D not certain. Germline V lookup: CDR1 SGDLS, CDR2 YYNGEE. The CDR3 loop spans 12 amino acids. V dropped 0 bases and J dropped 6 bases, with 5 bases sitting between them. The CDR3 loop is CASSVGRDTQYF. CDR3 nucleotides: TGTGCCAGCAGCGTAGGTCGGGATACGCAGTATTTT.

The V and J genes are TRBV18 and TRBJ2-7; D is perhaps TRBD2 (7 bases). V was clipped by 4 bases and J by 0 bases, with 16 bases between them. Germline CDR1 KGHSH, CDR2 LQKENI. This CDR3 is 16 amino acids long. The CDR3: CASSRPGGRSSYEQYF. The CDR3 DNA is TGTGCCAGCTCACGCCCGGGGGGCCGAAGCTCCTACGAGCAGTACTTC.

This chain uses TRBV29-1 with TRBJ2-1; maybe TRBD2 (5 bases). This CDR3 has 17 amino acids. V gave up 1 base and J gave up 7 bases, with 23 bases separating them. Germline-derived CDR1 and CDR2 are SQVTM and ANQGSEA. The CDR3 sequence: CSVEGTSNFFNFNEQFF. The CDR3 coding sequence is TGCAGCGTTGAAGGGACTTCAAACTTTTTCAATTTTAATGAGCAGTTCTTC.

The chain uses TRBV27 and TRBJ2-1, with D uncertain. The CDR3 runs to 14 residues. Germline V lookup: CDR1 MNHEY, CDR2 SMNVEV (reference sequence). Trimming took off 5 bases at V and 9 bases at J, with 17 bases between the two ends. This chain's CDR3 is CASSVKGIRGEQFF. Written as DNA, the CDR3 is TGTGCCAGCAGTGTTAAAGGTATACGCGGTGAGCAGTTCTTC.

This clone has more than one count but fewer than ten. V is TRBV30 and J is TRBJ2-3; D possibly corresponds to TRBD2 (6 bases). The CDR3 sequence is 15 residues long. Germline V gene data show CDR1 as GTSNPN and CDR2 as SVGIG (reference sequence). Trimming pared 0 bases from V and 3 bases from J, leaving 13 bases between. The CDR3 sequence: CAWSVGAGNTDTQYF. In nucleotides, the CDR3 is TGTGCCTGGAGTGTCGGCGCGGGGAATACAGATACGCAGTATTTT.

This clone was detected a few times. This chain uses TRBV29-1 with TRBJ2-1; D is uncertain. With 1 base removed from V and 2 bases from J, the gap between germline ends came to 6 bases. The germline V gene encodes CDR1 SQVTM and CDR2 ANQGSEA. The CDR3 runs 13 residues. The CDR3 sequence: CSVEGAAYNEQFF. The CDR3 DNA sequence: TGCAGCGTTGAAGGGGCAGCCTACAATGAGCAGTTCTTC.

The rearrangement links TRBV18 to TRBJ2-7, with D uncertain. V dropped 1 base and J dropped 3 bases, with 13 bases sitting between them. Germline CDR1 and CDR2: KGHSH and LQKENI. This CDR3 comprises 15 residues. Here the CDR3 reads CASSPQPGLHYEQYF. CDR3 sequence (DNA): TGTGCCAGCTCACCACAACCAGGATTACACTACGAGCAGTACTTC.

The V and J genes are TRBV19 and TRBJ1-2; D might be TRBD1 (5 bases). V shed 6 bases and J shed 4 bases, with 12 bases lying between them. This CDR3 is 13 amino acids long. Germline V lookup: CDR1 LNHDA, CDR2 SQIVND (reference sequence). DNA of the CDR3: TGTGCCAGTAGCTTGAACCAGGGCTATGGCTACACCTTC. It encodes CASSLNQGYGYTF.

The table lists this clone with a few counts. The V call is TRBV6-5, the J call TRBJ2-4; D tentatively fits TRBD1 or TRBD2 (5 bases each). The CDR3 consists of 16 residues. Trimming left V 4 bases short and J 0 bases short, with 13 bases between. Germline CDR1 and CDR2: MNHEY and SVGAGI. CDR3 region: CASSSGAATAKNIQYF. DNA for the CDR3: TGTGCCAGCAGTTCCGGGGCGGCAACAGCCAAAAACATTCAGTACTTC.

The chain is built from TRBV23-1 and TRBJ2-2; D possibly corresponds to TRBD1 (5 bases). TRBV23-1 is an open reading frame whose function is uncertain. This CDR3 region has 14 residues. Trimming removed 2 bases from V and 2 bases from J, with 6 bases in between. DNA of the CDR3: TGCGCCAGCAGTCAACAGGGAAACACCGGGGAGCTGTTTTTT. This translates into CASSQQGNTGELFF.

The V and J genes are TRBV27 and TRBJ1-5; D uncertain. The V gene lost 1 base and the J gene lost 0 bases, with 28 bases spanning the gap. This CDR3 is 22 amino acids long. Germline CDR1 MNHEY, CDR2 SMNVEV (reference sequence). The CDR3 loop is CASSLLARREYQVTYSNQPQHF. The CDR3 nucleotides read TGTGCCAGCAGTTTATTAGCTCGTCGAGAATACCAGGTGACTTATAGCAATCAGCCCCAGCATTTT.

CDR3 loop: CASSRESREQYF. In DNA form, the CDR3 reads TGTGCCAGCAGCAGGGAAAGCCGCGAGCAGTACTTC. V is TRBV5-4 and J is TRBJ2-7; no clear D. The CDR3 length is 12 residues. V lost 4 bases and J 6 bases, leaving 11 bases between the germline ends. The germline gives CDR1 SGHNT, CDR2 YYREEE (reference sequence).

This chain joins TRBV2 and TRBJ2-3, with D unresolved. Per germline, CDR1 SNHLY and CDR2 FYNNEI. This CDR3 is 13 amino acids long. V was trimmed by 5 bases and J by 0 bases, leaving 6 bases between them. CDR3: CASSSFSTDTQYF. The CDR3 region has the DNA TGTGCCAGCAGTTCCTTCAGCACAGATACGCAGTATTTT.

This chain uses TRBV28 with TRBJ2-5; 7 bases line up with TRBD2. Looked up from germline, CDR1 is MDHEN and CDR2 is SYDVKM. The CDR3 extends over 18 amino acids. V was pared by 5 bases and J by 3 bases, with 18 bases of the junction left unmatched. The CDR3 spells CASSHGLVLGRTKETQYF. For the CDR3, the DNA is TGTGCCAGCAGTCACGGACTAGTGTTGGGTAGGACGAAAGAGACCCAGTACTTC.